Shown below are 29 T cell receptor beta chains from a single sample sequenced in a study of shared clonotypes between healthy human individuals. Only CD45RO-negative cells positively selected for CCR7 counted as naive CD8 cells, so terminally differentiated effector memory CD45RA+ cells were excluded. Some clones are missing from TCRdb's copy, which holds only in-frame ones; the method was immunoSEQ multiplex PCR. The repertoire consists of 600,000 or so clones, with 85% to 95% occurring once and the leading ten covering approximately 0.11%. The specimen sequenced was naive CD8+ T cells sorted from blood. The receptor source for this set is a woman in her twenties or thirties in good health.

The chain uses TRBV2 and TRBJ2-1, with 9 bases aligning to TRBD2. The CDR3 is 16 residues long. V shed 3 bases and J 8 bases; nucleotides not matched to a gene: 11. The germline gives CDR1 SNHLY, CDR2 FYNNEI. For the CDR3, the DNA is TGTGCCAGCAGTGAGCTAGCGGGGATTCGGGGCGATGAGCAGTTCTTC. Translated: CASSELAGIRGDEQFF.

CDR3 nucleotide sequence: TGTGCCAGCAAGGAGGGCAGGGACTACGAGCAGTACTTC. Protein: CASKEGRDYEQYF. The rearrangement uses TRBV27 and TRBJ2-7; maybe TRBD2 (6 bases). This CDR3 region has 13 residues. Trimming took off 7 bases at V and 3 bases at J, with 13 bases between the two ends. Germline CDR1 and CDR2: MNHEY and SMNVEV (reference sequence).

CDR3 sequence: CASSLLDSYNEQFF. The CDR3 DNA follows: TGTGCCAGCAGTTTACTCGATTCCTACAATGAGCAGTTCTTC. This chain connects TRBV28 to TRBJ2-1; D is unresolved. V lost 2 bases and J 1 base, leaving 6 bases between the germline ends. This CDR3 contains 14 residues. Germline V gene lookup returns CDR1 MDHEN and CDR2 SYDVKM.

The rearrangement uses TRBV5-1 and TRBJ2-7; maybe TRBD2 (6 bases). V was pared by 4 bases and J by 2 bases, with 10 bases between. The CDR3 spans 13 residues. Germline assignment: CDR1 SGHRS and CDR2 YFSETQ. CDR3 sequence (DNA): TGCGCCAGCAGCACGGAGGGGCCCTACGAGCAGTACTTC. This gives the protein CASSTEGPYEQYF.

The V and J genes are TRBV5-1 and TRBJ2-7, with D hard to call. The CDR3 contains 14 residues. Looked up from germline, CDR1 is SGHRS and CDR2 is YFSETQ. V lost 0 bases and J lost 0, with 7 bases in between. The CDR3 DNA sequence: TGCGCCAGCAGCTTGGGAATCAGCTCCTACGAGCAGTACTTC. Translation: CASSLGISSYEQYF.

The J gene is TRBJ2-7, the V gene TRBV28; the match to TRBD2 covers 7 bases. The CDR3 contains 15 residues. V was clipped by 5 bases and J by 6 bases; unmatched bases: 13. CDR1 MDHEN and CDR2 SYDVKM come from the germline V gene. This CDR3 is CASSIVGRSASEQYF. The CDR3 DNA reads TGTGCCAGCAGTATCGTCGGGAGGTCAGCTTCCGAGCAGTACTTC.

The chain joins TRBV27 to TRBJ2-7, with TRBD2 matching 8 bases. The CDR3 is made up of 14 amino acids. CDR1 and CDR2 from the germline V gene are MNHEY and SMNVEV (reference sequence). With 3 bases clipped from V and 3 bases from J, the junction kept 4 bases outside the gene matches. The CDR3 loop is CASSFASGLYEQYF. In nucleotides, the CDR3 is TGTGCCAGCAGTTTTGCTAGCGGGCTCTACGAGCAGTACTTC.

V is TRBV29-1 and J is TRBJ2-2; 8 positions agree with TRBD1. Per germline, CDR1 SQVTM and CDR2 ANQGSEA. CDR3 length: 16 amino acids. Losses at the gene ends were 0 bases for V and 6 bases for J; bases not matched to a gene: 9. The CDR3 loop is CSVEDSQGAIAGELFF. The CDR3 nucleotides are TGCAGCGTTGAAGATAGTCAGGGGGCGATTGCCGGGGAGCTGTTTTTT.

The rearrangement links TRBV29-1 to TRBJ2-5, with D tentatively TRBD2 (5 bases). Germline V gene data show CDR1 as SQVTM and CDR2 as ANQGSEA. V was pared by 4 bases and J by 5 bases, with 5 bases between. This CDR3 spans 10 amino acids. This chain's CDR3 is CSVGEETQYF. The DNA of the CDR3 is TGCAGCGTTGGGGAGGAGACCCAGTACTTC.

This sequence joins TRBV28 and TRBJ2-1; perhaps TRBD2 as D (5 bases). This CDR3 has 15 residues. Looked up from germline, CDR1 is MDHEN and CDR2 is SYDVKM. With 4 bases removed from V and 0 bases from J, the gap between germline ends came to 10 bases. The CDR3 protein is CASSWAAASYNEQFF. The CDR3 coding sequence is TGTGCCAGCAGTTGGGCAGCGGCCTCCTACAATGAGCAGTTCTTC.

The rearrangement links TRBV7-8 to TRBJ1-1; 10 nucleotides agree with TRBD1. V was clipped by 5 bases and J by 4 bases; unmatched bases: 7. The CDR3 is 15 amino acids. Looked up from germline, CDR1 is SGHVS and CDR2 is FQNEAQ. The DNA for the CDR3 is TGTGCCAGCAGCACAAGACAGGGGGCATCCACTGAAGCTTTCTTT. Translating gives CASSTRQGASTEAFF.

V is TRBV10-1 and J is TRBJ2-2, with TRBD2 as a possible D gene (5 bases). Germline V gene lookup returns CDR1 WNHNN and CDR2 SYGVQD (reference sequence). CDR3 size: 14 residues. The V and J ends lost 2 bases and 6 bases respectively, with 10 bases between them. The DNA for the CDR3 is TGCGCCAGCAGTGAGGATCTAGCCCCCGGGGAGCTGTTTTTT. Protein sequence: CASSEDLAPGELFF.

Comments on this clone: One end of the junction is discordant with germline, which a read error may explain. The rearrangement joins TRBV7-6 to TRBJ2-7, with 10 nucleotides matching TRBD2. The germline V gene has CDR1 SGHVS and CDR2 FNYEAQ. This CDR3 has 14 amino acids. CDR3 coding DNA: TGTGCCAGCAGCCTAGCGGGAGATAGTTACGAGCAGTACTTC. Protein sequence: CASSLAGDSYEQYF.

This sequence joins TRBV7-8 and TRBJ2-7; D is undetermined. Germline lookup yields CDR1 SGHVS and CDR2 FQNEAQ. This CDR3 has 14 amino acids. V was cut by 7 bases and J by 3 bases, with 16 bases left in between. The CDR3, as DNA: TGTGCCAGCACCAGCCCGTCCGTTTTCTACGAGCAGTACTTC. Amino acids: CASTSPSVFYEQYF. Using reference TRBV7-8 and TRBJ2-7 for the parts outside the CDR3, the full variable domain is GAGVSQSPRYKVAKRGQDVALRCDPISGHVSLFWYQQALGQGPEFLTYFQNEAQLDKSGLPSDRFFAERPEGSVSTLKIQRTQQEDSAVYLCASTSPSVFYEQYFGPGTRLTVT.

This chain links TRBV28 with TRBJ2-1; perhaps TRBD2 as D (7 bases). CDR1 and CDR2 (germline): MDHEN, SYDVKM. Trimming took off 6 bases at V and 7 bases at J, with 22 bases between the two ends. This CDR3 comprises 16 residues. The chain's CDR3 is CASSPIPGEGVNEQFF. The CDR3 coding sequence is TGTGCCAGCAGCCCGATCCCGGGGGAGGGGGTTAATGAGCAGTTCTTC.

This rearrangement joins TRBV7-9 to TRBJ2-1, with 14 bases identical to TRBD2. The germline V gene encodes CDR1 SEHNR and CDR2 FQNEAQ (reference sequence). J lost 1 base, V lost 5 bases, and 7 bases had no gene match. CDR3 length: 18 amino acids. CDR3 bases: TGTGCCAGCAGCGCGGGCGGACTAGCGGGAGGTTCCTACAATGAGCAGTTCTTC. Amino acid sequence: CASSAGGLAGGSYNEQFF.

This CDR3 reads CASRNSEPGDTQYF. CDR3 in DNA: TGTGCCAGCAGGAACTCAGAACCCGGGGATACGCAGTATTTT. V is TRBV28 and J is TRBJ2-3, with unresolved D. This CDR3 has 14 amino acids. Germline values: CDR1 MDHEN, CDR2 SYDVKM. Trimming left V 6 bases short and J 6 bases short, with 16 bases between.

On this clone itself: Additional DNA sequences in this sample encode the identical CDR3. The chain is built from TRBV7-9 and TRBJ2-7; no reliable D call. This CDR3 is built from 12 residues. The V and J ends lost 5 bases and 5 bases respectively, with 10 bases between them. Germline V lookup: CDR1 SEHNR, CDR2 FQNEAQ (reference sequence). CDR3 DNA: TGTGCCAGCAGCCTAGGGCTGGACGAGCAGTACTTC. Translating it yields CASSLGLDEQYF.

Only one count was recorded for this clone. The chain is built from TRBV10-1 and TRBJ1-2; a weak D match, TRBD1 (5 bases). This CDR3 spans 13 amino acids. Deletions cut 0 bases from V and 8 bases from J, with 10 bases between. Germline V gene sequence: CDR1 WNHNN, CDR2 SYGVQD (reference sequence). The CDR3 DNA is TGCGCCAGCAGTGAGTCCACAGGACGGGGCTACACCTTC. The encoded protein is CASSESTGRGYTF.

The gene calls are TRBV19 and TRBJ2-5, with TRBD1 matching over 8 bases. The CDR3 spans 15 residues. Germline CDR1 reads LNHDA; CDR2 reads SQIVND (reference sequence). V gave up 1 base and J gave up 5 bases; unmatched junction bases: 6. In DNA form, the CDR3 reads TGTGCCAGTAGTATAGCCAGGGGGCTTAAGGAGACCCAGTACTTC. Translation gives CASSIARGLKETQYF.

V is TRBV5-4 and J is TRBJ1-1, with D unresolved. V was shortened by 0 bases and J by 1 base, with 4 bases between the two germline ends. This CDR3 is built from 13 residues. Germline assignment: CDR1 SGHNT and CDR2 YYREEE (reference sequence). The CDR3 DNA sequence: TGTGCCAGCAGCTTGGCTCCGAACACTGAAGCTTTCTTT. This sequence encodes CASSLAPNTEAFF.

This clone appeared once. J is TRBJ2-7 and V is TRBV6-5; perhaps TRBD2 as D (5 bases). The CDR3 is made up of 15 amino acids. With 5 bases removed from V and 9 bases from J, the gap between germline ends came to 23 bases. Germline assignment: CDR1 MNHEY and CDR2 SVGAGI. The CDR3 DNA reads as TGTGCCAGCAGTGACTACGTTGGGCCGGCGTTGGGGCAGTACTTC. Its protein is CASSDYVGPALGQYF.

The chain uses TRBV7-6 and TRBJ1-4, with 7 bases lining up with TRBD1. This CDR3 comprises 15 residues. Germline V gene lookup returns CDR1 SGHVS and CDR2 FNYEAQ. J gave up 4 bases and V 8 bases, and 10 bases lay outside the gene matches. For the CDR3, the DNA is TGTGCCAGCCGCTCGGACGGGACAGATAATGAAAAACTGTTTTTT. It is translated as CASRSDGTDNEKLFF. Using reference TRBV7-6 and TRBJ1-4 for the parts outside the CDR3, the full variable domain is GAGVSQSPRYKVTKRGQDVALRCDPISGHVSLYWYRQALGQGPEFLTYFNYEAQQDKSGLPNDRFSAERPEGSISTLTIQRTEQRDSAMYRCASRSDGTDNEKLFFGSGTQLSVL.

This rearrangement joins TRBV27 to TRBJ2-7; 7 nucleotides match TRBD1. This CDR3 contains 14 residues. The V segment lost 4 bases and the J segment 2 bases; nucleotides outside the gene matches: 5. Germline-derived CDR1 and CDR2 are MNHEY and SMNVEV (reference sequence). The CDR3 region has the DNA TGTGCCAGCAGTTCTAGACAGGGTCCCTACGAGCAGTACTTC. Protein: CASSSRQGPYEQYF.

J is TRBJ1-1 and V is TRBV27; maybe TRBD1 (6 bases). The CDR3 is 14 residues long. Germline values: CDR1 MNHEY, CDR2 SMNVEV (reference sequence). V lost 7 bases, J lost 4 bases, and 16 bases lay in between. CDR3 region: CASTPLVGGTEAFF. For the CDR3, the DNA is TGTGCCAGCACTCCTTTGGTAGGGGGCACTGAAGCTTTCTTT.

In regard to this clone: Other DNA sequences in the sample encode the same CDR3. The chain carries TRBV14 and TRBJ1-2, with D uncertain. Trimming removed 2 bases at V and 4 bases at J, with 8 bases between. The V gene's germline CDR1 is SGHDN and CDR2 FVKESK. This CDR3 has 13 residues. DNA for the CDR3: TGTGCCAGCAGCCAACTCTTGACCTATGGCTACACCTTC. Residues: CASSQLLTYGYTF.

The rearrangement uses TRBV2 and TRBJ2-3; 8 nucleotides line up with TRBD2. Per germline, CDR1 SNHLY and CDR2 FYNNEI. This CDR3 region has 16 residues. V was pared by 1 base and J by 6 bases, with 9 bases of the junction left unmatched. DNA of the CDR3: TGTGCCAGCAGTGAAGGCTGGGGGACTAGGGCCGATACGCAGTATTTT. It yields the protein CASSEGWGTRADTQYF.

The chain is built from TRBV5-1 and TRBJ2-7; the match to TRBD2 covers 10 bases. Germline CDR1 and CDR2: SGHRS and YFSETQ. This CDR3 is 16 amino acids long. Trimming took 1 base from V and 5 from J; bases not matched to a gene: 9. The CDR3 nucleotides are TGCGCCAGCAGCTTGCGTCCTAGCGGGAGTTCCCACGAGCAGTACTTC. This encodes CASSLRPSGSSHEQYF.

J is TRBJ1-2 and V is TRBV29-1, with a weak D call TRBD1 (6 bases). This CDR3 is built from 13 residues. V was trimmed by 5 bases and J by 0 bases, leaving 10 bases between them. Germline lookup yields CDR1 SQVTM and CDR2 ANQGSEA. The DNA for the CDR3 is TGCAGCGTTATCACAGGGACTAACTATGGCTACACCTTC. Amino acid sequence: CSVITGTNYGYTF.